Included here is one TCR beta chain sequence, with context. TCRdb's copy holds only in-frame clones and misses some; the assay was immunoSEQ multiplex PCR. The repertoire holds 45,000 to 65,000 clones, with around 94% as singletons. This CDR3 spans 14 amino acids. V was cut by 0 bases and J by 0 bases, with 9 bases left in between. CDR1 and CDR2 from the germline V gene are GTSNPN and SVGIG (reference sequence). The data are from a study of T cell changes during pregnancy in multiple sclerosis. This chain links TRBV30 with TRBJ2-7, with D maybe TRBD1 (5 bases). This receptor was obtained from a female donor with multiple sclerosis, enrolled in a pregnancy study. The input for sequencing was CD8+ T cells from peripheral blood mononuclear cells, taken in the third trimester of pregnancy. The CDR3 here is CAWSVQESSYEQYF. For the CDR3, the DNA is TGTGCCTGGAGTGTACAGGAGAGCTCCTACGAGCAGTACTTC.